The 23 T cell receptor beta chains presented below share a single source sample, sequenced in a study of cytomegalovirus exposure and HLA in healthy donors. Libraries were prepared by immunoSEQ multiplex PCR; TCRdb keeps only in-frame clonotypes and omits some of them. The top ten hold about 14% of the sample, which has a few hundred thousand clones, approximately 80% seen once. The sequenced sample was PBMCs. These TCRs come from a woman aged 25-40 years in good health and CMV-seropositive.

The chain's CDR3 is CASSDGGTEAFF. DNA of the CDR3: TGTGCCAGCAGTGACGGTGGGACTGAAGCTTTCTTT. The J gene is TRBJ1-1, the V gene TRBV2, with D unclear. From germline, CDR1 is SNHLY and CDR2 FYNNEI. The CDR3 is 12 amino acids. Deletions cut 3 bases from V and 5 bases from J, with 7 bases between.

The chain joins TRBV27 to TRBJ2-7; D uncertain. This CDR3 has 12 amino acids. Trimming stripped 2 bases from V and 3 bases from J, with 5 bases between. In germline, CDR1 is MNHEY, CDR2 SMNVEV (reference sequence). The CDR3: CASSLGDYEQYF. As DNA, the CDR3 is TGTGCCAGCAGTTTAGGCGACTACGAGCAGTACTTC.

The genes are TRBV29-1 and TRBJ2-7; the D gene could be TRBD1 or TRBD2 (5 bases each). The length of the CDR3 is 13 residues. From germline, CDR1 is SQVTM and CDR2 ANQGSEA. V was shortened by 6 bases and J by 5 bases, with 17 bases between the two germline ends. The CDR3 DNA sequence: TGCAGCGTAGGGGCCGGGACGGAGAACGAGCAGTACTTC. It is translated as CSVGAGTENEQYF.

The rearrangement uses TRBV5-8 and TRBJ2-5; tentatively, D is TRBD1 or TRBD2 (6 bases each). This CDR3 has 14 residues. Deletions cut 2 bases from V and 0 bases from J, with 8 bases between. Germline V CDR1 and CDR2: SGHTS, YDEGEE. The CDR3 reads CASSLGGHQETQYF. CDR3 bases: TGTGCCAGCAGCTTAGGGGGGCACCAAGAGACCCAGTACTTC.

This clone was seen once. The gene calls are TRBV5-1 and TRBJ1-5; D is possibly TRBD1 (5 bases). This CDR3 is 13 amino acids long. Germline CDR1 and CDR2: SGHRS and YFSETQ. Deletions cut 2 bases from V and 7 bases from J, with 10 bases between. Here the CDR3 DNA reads TGCGCCAGCAGCTTCGACAGAGAACAGCCCCAGCATTTT. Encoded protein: CASSFDREQPQHF.

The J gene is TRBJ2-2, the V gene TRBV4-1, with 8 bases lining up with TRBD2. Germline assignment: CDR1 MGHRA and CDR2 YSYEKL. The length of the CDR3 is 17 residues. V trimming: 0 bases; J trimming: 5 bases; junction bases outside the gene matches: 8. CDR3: CASSQDRGSGNTGELFF. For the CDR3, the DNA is TGCGCCAGCAGCCAAGATCGGGGTAGCGGGAATACCGGGGAGCTGTTTTTT.

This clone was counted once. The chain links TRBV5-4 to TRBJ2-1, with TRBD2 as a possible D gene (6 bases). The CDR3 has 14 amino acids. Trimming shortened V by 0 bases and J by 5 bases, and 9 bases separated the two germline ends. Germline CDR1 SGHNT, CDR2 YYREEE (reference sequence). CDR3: CASSLVGGNNEQFF. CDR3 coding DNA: TGTGCCAGCAGCTTGGTAGGAGGGAACAATGAGCAGTTCTTC.

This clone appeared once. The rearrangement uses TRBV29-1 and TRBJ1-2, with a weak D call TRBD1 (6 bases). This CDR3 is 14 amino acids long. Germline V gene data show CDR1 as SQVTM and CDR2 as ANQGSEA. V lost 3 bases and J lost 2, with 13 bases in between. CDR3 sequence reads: CSVDSGARNYGYTF. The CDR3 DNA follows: TGCAGCGTTGACTCGGGGGCGCGGAACTATGGCTACACCTTC.

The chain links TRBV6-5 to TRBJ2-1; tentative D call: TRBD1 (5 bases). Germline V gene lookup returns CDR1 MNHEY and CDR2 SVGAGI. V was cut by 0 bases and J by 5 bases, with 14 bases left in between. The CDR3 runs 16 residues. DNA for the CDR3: TGTGCCAGCAGTTACTCGGCTGTCCAGACAGACAATGAGCAGTTCTTC. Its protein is CASSYSAVQTDNEQFF.

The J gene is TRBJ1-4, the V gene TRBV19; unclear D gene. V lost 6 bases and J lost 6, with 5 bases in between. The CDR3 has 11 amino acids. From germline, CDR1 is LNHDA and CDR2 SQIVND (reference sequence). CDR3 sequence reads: CASRDYEKLFF. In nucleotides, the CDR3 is TGTGCCAGTAGGGATTATGAAAAACTGTTTTTT.

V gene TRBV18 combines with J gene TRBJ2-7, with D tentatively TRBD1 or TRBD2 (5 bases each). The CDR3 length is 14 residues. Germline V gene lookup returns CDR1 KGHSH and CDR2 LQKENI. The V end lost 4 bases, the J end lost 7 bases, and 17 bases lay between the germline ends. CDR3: CASSLAGTSEEQYF. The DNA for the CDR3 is TGTGCCAGCTCACTAGCAGGGACCTCTGAAGAGCAGTACTTC. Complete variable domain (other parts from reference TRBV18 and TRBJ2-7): NAGVMQNPRHLVRRRGQEARLRCSPMKGHSHVYWYRQLPEEGLKFMVYLQKENIIDESGMPKERFSAEFPKEGPSILRIQQVVRGDSAAYFCASSLAGTSEEQYFGPGTRLTVT.

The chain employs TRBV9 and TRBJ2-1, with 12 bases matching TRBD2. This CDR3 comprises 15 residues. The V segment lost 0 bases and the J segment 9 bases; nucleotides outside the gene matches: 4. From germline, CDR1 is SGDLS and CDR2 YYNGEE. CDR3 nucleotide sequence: TGTGCCAGCAGCGTAGGACTAGCGGGAGCTCGTGAGCAGTTCTTC. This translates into CASSVGLAGAREQFF.

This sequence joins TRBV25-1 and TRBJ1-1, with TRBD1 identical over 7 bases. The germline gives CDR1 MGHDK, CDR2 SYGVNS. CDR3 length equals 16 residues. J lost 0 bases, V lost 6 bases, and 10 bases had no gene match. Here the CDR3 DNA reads TGTGCCAGCAGAGGACAGGACCTTTTGATGAACACTGAAGCTTTCTTT. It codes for CASRGQDLLMNTEAFF.

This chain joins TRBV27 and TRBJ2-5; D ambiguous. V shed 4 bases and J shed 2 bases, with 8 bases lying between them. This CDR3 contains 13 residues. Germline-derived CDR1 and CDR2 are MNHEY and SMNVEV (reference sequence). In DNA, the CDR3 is TGTGCCAGCAGTTATCAAAGGCAAGAGACCCAGTACTTC. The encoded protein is CASSYQRQETQYF.

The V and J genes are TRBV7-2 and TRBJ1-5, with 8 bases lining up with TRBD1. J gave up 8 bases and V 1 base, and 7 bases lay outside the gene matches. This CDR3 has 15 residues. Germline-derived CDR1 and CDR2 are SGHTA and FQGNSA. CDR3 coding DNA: TGTGCCAGCAGCTTAGGCCGGACAGGGATTGAGCCCCAGCATTTT. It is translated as CASSLGRTGIEPQHF. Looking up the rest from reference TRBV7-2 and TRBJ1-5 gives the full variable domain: GAGVSQSPSNKVTEKGKDVELRCDPISGHTALYWYRQSLGQGLEFLIYFQGNSAPDKSGLPSDRFSAERTGGSVSTLTIQRTQQEDSAVYLCASSLGRTGIEPQHFGDGTRLSIL.

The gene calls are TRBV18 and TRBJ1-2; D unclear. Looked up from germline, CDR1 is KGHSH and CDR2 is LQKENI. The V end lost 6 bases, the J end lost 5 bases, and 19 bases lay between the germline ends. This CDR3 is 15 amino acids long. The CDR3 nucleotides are TGTGCCAGCTCCCTGCAGCAGGCAGATTATTATGGCTACACCTTC. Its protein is CASSLQQADYYGYTF. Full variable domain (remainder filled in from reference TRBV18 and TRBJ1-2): NAGVMQNPRHLVRRRGQEARLRCSPMKGHSHVYWYRQLPEEGLKFMVYLQKENIIDESGMPKERFSAEFPKEGPSILRIQQVVRGDSAAYFCASSLQQADYYGYTFGSGTRLTVV.

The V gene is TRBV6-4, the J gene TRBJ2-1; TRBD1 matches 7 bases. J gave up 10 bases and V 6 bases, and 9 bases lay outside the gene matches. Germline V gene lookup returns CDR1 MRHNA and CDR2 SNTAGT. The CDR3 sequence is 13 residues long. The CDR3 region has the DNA TGTGCCAGCAGCCCCAGGGAGACAGGGGAGCAGTTCTTC. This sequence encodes CASSPRETGEQFF.

Here the CDR3 reads CASSRETDTQYF. CDR3 nucleotides: TGCGCCAGCAGCAGGGAGACAGATACGCAGTATTTT. The chain has TRBV5-1 and TRBJ2-3, with a weak D call TRBD2 (5 bases). Germline V CDR1 and CDR2: SGHRS, YFSETQ. CDR3 size: 12 residues. V shed 4 bases and J shed 3 bases, with 6 bases lying between them.

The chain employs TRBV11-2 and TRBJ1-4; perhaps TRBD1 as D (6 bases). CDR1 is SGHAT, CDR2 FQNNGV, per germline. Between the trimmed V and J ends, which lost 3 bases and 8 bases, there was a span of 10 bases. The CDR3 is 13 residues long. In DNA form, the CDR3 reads TGTGCCAGCAGCTTGGCAGGGGCGGAAAAACTGTTTTTT. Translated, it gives CASSLAGAEKLFF.

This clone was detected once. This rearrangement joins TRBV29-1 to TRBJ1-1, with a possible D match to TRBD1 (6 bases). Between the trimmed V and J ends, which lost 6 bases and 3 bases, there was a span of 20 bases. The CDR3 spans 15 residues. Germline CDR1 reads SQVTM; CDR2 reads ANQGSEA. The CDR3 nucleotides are TGCAGCGTGAAAACAGGGCGAAGTAGGGACACTGAAGCTTTCTTT. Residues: CSVKTGRSRDTEAFF. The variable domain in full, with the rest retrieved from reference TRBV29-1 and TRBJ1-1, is SAVISQKPSRDICQRGTSLTIQCQVDSQVTMMFWYRQQPGQSLTLIATANQGSEATYESGFVIDKFPISRPNLTFSTLTVSNMSPEDSSIYLCSVKTGRSRDTEAFFGQGTRLTVV.

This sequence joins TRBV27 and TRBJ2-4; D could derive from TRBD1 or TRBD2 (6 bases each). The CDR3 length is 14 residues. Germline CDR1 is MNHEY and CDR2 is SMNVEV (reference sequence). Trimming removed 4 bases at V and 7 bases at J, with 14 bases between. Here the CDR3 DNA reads TGTGCCAGCAGTTCCGGGGGCCCAGAGAACATTCAGTACTTC. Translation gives CASSSGGPENIQYF.

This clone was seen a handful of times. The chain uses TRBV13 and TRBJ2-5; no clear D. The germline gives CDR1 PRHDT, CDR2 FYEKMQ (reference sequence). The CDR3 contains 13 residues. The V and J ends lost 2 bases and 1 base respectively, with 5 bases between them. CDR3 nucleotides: TGTGCCAGCAGCTTACTGGGCCAAGAGACCCAGTACTTC. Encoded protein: CASSLLGQETQYF.

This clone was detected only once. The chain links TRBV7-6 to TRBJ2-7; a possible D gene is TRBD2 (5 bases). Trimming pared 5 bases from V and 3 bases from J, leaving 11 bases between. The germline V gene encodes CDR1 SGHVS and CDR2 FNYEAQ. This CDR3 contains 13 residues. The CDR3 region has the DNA TGTGCCAGCAGCCGCGGGTCCCTCTACGAGCAGTACTTC. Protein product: CASSRGSLYEQYF.